This entry lists 18 T cell receptor beta chains sequenced from one sample in a study of shared clonotypes between healthy human individuals. Here immunoSEQ multiplex PCR was the method, and the copy in TCRdb shows in-frame clones only, minus some. The sample has 1.6 million or so clones; approximately 98.5% are singletons. Material: naive CD4+ T cells sorted from blood. The sample's subset: CD45RA+ positively selected. The receptors originated from a man between 25 and 39 years old in good health.

This chain joins TRBV19 and TRBJ1-2, with D hard to call. The V and J ends lost 7 bases and 6 bases respectively, with 21 bases between them. The length of the CDR3 is 15 residues. Germline loops: CDR1 LNHDA, CDR2 SQIVND (reference sequence). DNA of the CDR3: TGTGCCAGTACCTCCCCCAGCTGGGGATTTGATGGCTACACCTTC. Translation gives CASTSPSWGFDGYTF.

CDR3 coding DNA: TGTGCCAGCAGCTTCGGAGGGGACAGGTTCTACGAGCAGTACTTC. The encoded protein is CASSFGGDRFYEQYF. The rearrangement joins TRBV7-2 to TRBJ2-7, with 8 nucleotides matching TRBD1. This CDR3 region has 15 residues. Germline CDR1 reads SGHTA; CDR2 reads FQGNSA. V was clipped by 3 bases and J by 3 bases; unmatched bases: 7.

About this clone itself: Other nucleotide sequences from this sample produce the same CDR3. V usage is TRBV7-2 and J usage is TRBJ1-5; D is unclear. The germline gives CDR1 SGHTA, CDR2 FQGNSA. The V gene lost 2 bases and the J gene lost 6 bases, with 5 bases spanning the gap. CDR3 size: 12 residues. DNA of the CDR3: TGTGCCAGCAGCTTACTTAGTCAGCCCCAGCATTTT. The encoded protein is CASSLLSQPQHF. The full variable domain, with the rest looked up from reference TRBV7-2 and TRBJ1-5, is GAGVSQSPSNKVTEKGKDVELRCDPISGHTALYWYRQSLGQGLEFLIYFQGNSAPDKSGLPSDRFSAERTGGSVSTLTIQRTQQEDSAVYLCASSLLSQPQHFGDGTRLSIL.

This clone appeared once. The gene calls are TRBV5-1 and TRBJ1-1; D may be TRBD1 (6 bases). Trimming removed 0 bases from V and 11 bases from J, with 20 bases in between. This CDR3 has 15 amino acids. CDR1 and CDR2 (germline): SGHRS, YFSETQ. Here the CDR3 DNA reads TGCGCCAGCAGCTTGGGAGGGCTCCCCGGGACACGGGCTTTCTTT. It specifies CASSLGGLPGTRAFF.

Concerning this clone: The sample holds other DNA sequences that translate to the same CDR3. This chain connects TRBV28 to TRBJ2-7; D tentatively fits TRBD1 or TRBD2 (5 bases each). The length of the CDR3 is 12 residues. Germline V CDR1 and CDR2: MDHEN, SYDVKM. The V end was cut by 4 bases, the J end by 4 bases, with 8 bases between. DNA for the CDR3: TGTGCCAGCAGTTCGGGACCATACGAGCAGTACTTC. Its translation is CASSSGPYEQYF.

The V gene is TRBV5-1, the J gene TRBJ2-3; D is possibly TRBD2 (6 bases). The CDR3 totals 14 residues. Trimming took 4 bases from V and 5 from J, leaving 14 bases between them. Germline-derived CDR1 and CDR2 are SGHRS and YFSETQ. In DNA form, the CDR3 reads TGCGCCAGCAGCGGAACGGGAGTGGGAGATACGCAGTATTTT. Residues: CASSGTGVGDTQYF.

This clone was detected only once. The chain's CDR3 is CASSLRGGVGNTIYF. The CDR3 coding sequence is TGTGCCAGCAGCTTAAGGGGAGGGGTAGGAAACACCATATATTTT. The V and J genes are TRBV7-2 and TRBJ1-3, with D perhaps matching TRBD1 (5 bases). Germline CDR1 is SGHTA and CDR2 is FQGNSA. Trimming removed 2 bases at V and 4 bases at J, with 12 bases between. This CDR3 has 15 residues.

CDR3 bases: TGTGCCAGCAGCTTTACCGGGGCGAACACTGAAGCTTTCTTT. Amino acid sequence: CASSFTGANTEAFF. The V and J genes are TRBV5-4 and TRBJ1-1; TRBD1 is a possible D gene (5 bases). The V end was cut by 2 bases, the J end by 1 base, with 9 bases between. CDR3 size: 14 residues. Germline V gene sequence: CDR1 SGHNT, CDR2 YYREEE (reference sequence).

The chain recombines TRBV29-1 with TRBJ2-7, with no clear D. The CDR3 is 13 residues long. V was shortened by 4 bases and J by 1 base, with 11 bases between the two germline ends. Germline V CDR1 and CDR2: SQVTM, ANQGSEA. In DNA, the CDR3 is TGCAGCGTTGTTGCAGTTTCGTCCTACGAGCAGTACTTC. Protein product: CSVVAVSSYEQYF.

With regard to this clone: The same CDR3 can be traced to other DNA sequences in this sample. The chain joins TRBV28 to TRBJ1-5; D remains unclear. Germline CDR1 reads MDHEN; CDR2 reads SYDVKM. Trimming took off 5 bases at V and 0 bases at J, with 8 bases between the two ends. There are 14 residues in the CDR3. CDR3 sequence: CASSLGGSNQPQHF. CDR3 coding DNA: TGTGCCAGCAGTCTCGGAGGTAGCAATCAGCCCCAGCATTTT. The complete variable domain, with remaining parts taken from reference TRBV28 and TRBJ1-5, reads DVKVTQSSRYLVKRTGEKVFLECVQDMDHENMFWYRQDPGLGLRLIYFSYDVKMKEKGDIPEGYSVSREKKERFSLILESASTNQTSMYLCASSLGGSNQPQHFGDGTRLSIL.

The chain has TRBV29-1 and TRBJ1-1; TRBD1 aligns across 9 bases. In germline, CDR1 is SQVTM, CDR2 ANQGSEA. The CDR3 spans 13 residues. The ends lost 6 bases at V and 7 bases at J; junction bases unmatched: 9. CDR3 coding DNA: TGCAGCGTAGAATCTGGACAGGGGAGTGAAGCTTTCTTT. Amino acid sequence: CSVESGQGSEAFF.

This clone was seen a single time. The V call is TRBV5-1, the J call TRBJ2-5; 10 bases match TRBD1. The CDR3 covers 17 residues. Germline V gene sequence: CDR1 SGHRS, CDR2 YFSETQ. Trimming at V came to 0 bases and at J to 5 bases, leaving 10 bases not matched to a gene. CDR3 nucleotides: TGCGCCAGCAGCTTGGGGCTCCGGGACAGGGGTACGGAGACCCAGTACTTC. It specifies CASSLGLRDRGTETQYF.

The chain joins TRBV19 to TRBJ2-7; D might be TRBD2 (6 bases). This CDR3 has 14 residues. Trimming shortened V by 6 bases and J by 3 bases, and 15 bases separated the two germline ends. Germline CDR1 reads LNHDA; CDR2 reads SQIVND (reference sequence). The chain's CDR3 is CASSPAGWDYEQYF. The CDR3 DNA reads as TGTGCCAGTAGCCCAGCGGGCTGGGACTACGAGCAGTACTTC.

The chain is built from TRBV30 and TRBJ2-7; unclear D gene. The CDR3 consists of 13 residues. In germline, CDR1 is GTSNPN, CDR2 SVGIG (reference sequence). The V end was cut by 4 bases, the J end by 5 bases, with 15 bases between. CDR3 bases: TGTGCCTGGATTAGCCCGCCAAGCCACGAGCAGTACTTC. Its protein product is CAWISPPSHEQYF.

This sequence joins TRBV14 and TRBJ1-4; D remains ambiguous. Germline V lookup: CDR1 SGHDN, CDR2 FVKESK. The CDR3 extends over 19 amino acids. The V gene lost 0 bases and the J gene lost 5 bases, with 22 bases spanning the gap. The chain's CDR3 is CASSQDTKSRPGRNEKLFF. Here the CDR3 DNA reads TGTGCCAGCAGCCAAGATACTAAATCGCGGCCGGGAAGGAATGAAAAACTGTTTTTT. Full variable domain (outside the CDR3, taken from reference TRBV14 and TRBJ1-4): EAGVTQFPSHSVIEKGQTVTLRCDPISGHDNLYWYRRVMGKEIKFLLHFVKESKQDESGMPNNRFLAERTGGTYSTLKVQPAELEDSGVYFCASSQDTKSRPGRNEKLFFGSGTQLSVL.

This chain connects TRBV11-3 to TRBJ2-7; TRBD1 aligns across 7 bases. This CDR3 is built from 15 residues. The V and J ends lost 2 bases and 1 base, in that order; junction bases with no gene match: 5. Germline V gene lookup returns CDR1 SGHNT and CDR2 YENEEA. The CDR3 region has the DNA TGTGCCAGCAGCTTAAGGACAGGTACTTCCTACGAGCAGTACTTC. Its translation is CASSLRTGTSYEQYF.

This chain connects TRBV5-4 to TRBJ2-7; TRBD2 matches at 11 bases. V was pared by 5 bases and J by 5 bases, with 6 bases of the junction left unmatched. Germline values: CDR1 SGHNT, CDR2 YYREEE (reference sequence). The CDR3 contains 14 residues. CDR3: CASSPSGRNNEQYF. For the CDR3, the DNA is TGTGCCAGCAGTCCTAGCGGGAGGAACAACGAGCAGTACTTC. The full variable domain, in which reference TRBV5-4 and TRBJ2-7 provide the parts outside the CDR3, is ETGVTQSPTHLIKTRGQQVTLRCSSQSGHNTVSWYQQALGQGPQFIFQYYREEENGRGNFPPRFSGLQFPNYSSELNVNALELDDSALYLCASSPSGRNNEQYFGPGTRLTVT.

V is TRBV18 and J is TRBJ2-1; 8 bases map to TRBD2. CDR3 length equals 13 residues. Trimming at V came to 7 bases and at J to 8 bases, leaving 7 bases not matched to a gene. CDR1 and CDR2 from the germline V gene are KGHSH and LQKENI. CDR3 nucleotides: TGTGCCAGCTGCGCGGGGGGACTCGATGAGCAGTTCTTC. Protein product: CASCAGGLDEQFF.